This T cell receptor beta chain was recorded in a study of blood T cell repertoires in COVID-19. Turning to the study itself: Specimens from acute and convalescent COVID-19 originated in the United States, Italy and Spain. PBMCs, B-cell-depleted T cells, or T cells were the source of the cDNA or gDNA that made up the material.

Data came from immunoSEQ multiplex PCR; TCRdb stores just in-frame clones and leaves some out. Altogether more than 150,000 clones are present, roughly 90% being singletons, with the ten largest covering about 7%. The CDR3 totals 15 residues. Germline V gene lookup returns CDR1 LNHDA and CDR2 SQIVND (reference sequence). The ends were cut back, 8 bases at V and 0 bases at J, with 16 bases in the middle. This TCR came from a woman aged 45-60 years who had recovered from COVID-19. The V call is TRBV19, the J call TRBJ1-2; weak D call: TRBD1 (5 bases). Sequenced input: PBMCs or T cells enriched from blood (not recorded which). As DNA, the CDR3 is TGTGCCAGTTCCTCCTCGGGGGAAGCTAACTATGGCTACACCTTC. Translating gives CASSSSGEANYGYTF.